The 20 T cell receptor beta chains below come from one sample, sequenced in a study of control samples from healthy donors and cancer patients (dated by TCRdb to the early 2020s). Library preparation employed the immunoSEQ multiplex PCR assay. Sourced from immuneACCESS, this table was stored by TCRdb with only in-frame sequences that have V and J called. A share of the clones is absent; for the studies checked, an unresolved V gene accounts for under half, and the remainder has no known explanation. This sample has around 52,000 clones in its table, and more than 85% of those were observed once. The ten biggest clones cover around 0.91% of the sample. The sample comprised PBMCs. These receptors were obtained from a man between 25 and 39 years old with colorectal cancer.

The table lists this clone with a count of one. The chain has TRBV5-3 and TRBJ1-1; TRBD1 matches at 8 bases. TRBV5-3 is an open reading frame, and its role is uncertain. The trim removed 6 bases at V and 7 bases at J, leaving 5 bases unmatched. CDR3 length: 12 residues. The CDR3 region is CARTDREIEAFF. DNA for the CDR3: TGTGCCAGAACGGACAGGGAAATTGAAGCTTTCTTT.

V gene TRBV6-5 combines with J gene TRBJ2-3; D tentatively fits TRBD1 or TRBD2 (5 bases each). The V end was cut by 0 bases, the J end by 5 bases, with 15 bases between. Germline CDR1 is MNHEY and CDR2 is SVGAGI. The CDR3 loop spans 16 amino acids. CDR3 region: CASSYSTRGTLDTQYF. The CDR3 coding sequence is TGTGCCAGCAGTTACTCGACTCGTGGGACCCTAGATACGCAGTATTTT.

This clone came up once. The V gene is TRBV11-2, the J gene TRBJ2-7; 7 nucleotides line up with TRBD1. CDR1 and CDR2 (germline): SGHAT, FQNNGV. The CDR3 loop spans 13 amino acids. V dropped 3 bases and J dropped 4; count of bases not matched to a gene: 3. This CDR3 is CASSFPGQYEQYF. CDR3 in DNA: TGTGCCAGCAGCTTCCCGGGACAGTACGAGCAGTACTTC.

The chain uses TRBV7-6 and TRBJ2-7; weak D call: TRBD1 (5 bases). Trimming stripped 5 bases from V and 0 bases from J, with 14 bases between. This CDR3 has 15 residues. Germline CDR1 is SGHVS and CDR2 is FNYEAQ. CDR3 loop: CASSPTGTPSYEQYF. The CDR3 DNA reads TGTGCCAGCAGCCCCACAGGCACCCCCTCCTACGAGCAGTACTTC.

The J gene is TRBJ2-1, the V gene TRBV7-2; 12 bases fit TRBD2. The CDR3 loop spans 16 amino acids. Germline V gene lookup returns CDR1 SGHTA and CDR2 FQGNSA. The V gene end was trimmed by 2 bases and the J gene end by 6 bases; junction bases not matched to a gene: 5. The CDR3 loop is CASSLLAGGPGNEQFF. The CDR3 DNA reads as TGTGCCAGCAGCTTACTAGCGGGGGGGCCGGGCAATGAGCAGTTCTTC.

The chain combines TRBV5-1 with TRBJ1-2; D uncertain. Trimming took 0 bases from V and 8 from J, leaving 8 bases between them. CDR3 length equals 12 residues. Germline CDR1 reads SGHRS; CDR2 reads YFSETQ. The CDR3 region has the DNA TGCGCCAGCAGCTTGGAAGGGTACGGCTACACCTTC. Protein sequence: CASSLEGYGYTF.

The chain links TRBV12-3 or TRBV12-4 to TRBJ1-4; maybe TRBD1 (5 bases). The CDR3 is 13 amino acids. Trimming took 0 bases from V and 8 from J, leaving 7 bases between them. DNA for the CDR3: TGTGCCAGCAGTTTAGCACAGGTGGAAAAACTGTTTTTT. It encodes CASSLAQVEKLFF.

The rearrangement joins TRBV18 to TRBJ2-3; 10 bases are a match to TRBD1. The V segment lost 1 base and the J segment 1 base; nucleotides outside the gene matches: 5. Germline values: CDR1 KGHSH, CDR2 LQKENI. The CDR3 sequence is 17 residues long. CDR3 coding DNA: TGTGCCAGCTCACCACTTGCGACAGGGGGCCGCACAGATACGCAGTATTTT. The encoded protein is CASSPLATGGRTDTQYF.

The count of this clone is one. The chain recombines TRBV5-1 with TRBJ1-6; the match to TRBD1 covers 11 bases. Per germline, CDR1 SGHRS and CDR2 YFSETQ. Unmatched junction bases numbered 8, after V lost 2 bases and J lost 10 bases. CDR3 length equals 16 residues. For the CDR3, the DNA is TGCGCCAGCAGCTTCCTAGGACAGGGGGCCGGATCACCCCTCCACTTT. Protein: CASSFLGQGAGSPLHF.

The rearrangement joins TRBV9 to TRBJ2-1; TRBD1 agrees at 9 bases. There are 13 residues in the CDR3. Germline V gene sequence: CDR1 SGDLS, CDR2 YYNGEE. V lost 7 bases, J lost 9 bases, and 8 bases stayed unmatched. The CDR3 sequence is CASGERQGGEQFF. The CDR3 bases are TGTGCCAGCGGCGAGAGACAGGGGGGTGAGCAGTTCTTC.

Note on this clone: Other nucleotide sequences in the sample specify the same CDR3. The gene calls are TRBV4-2 and TRBJ1-3; no reliable D call. Looked up from germline, CDR1 is LGHNA and CDR2 is YNFKEQ. V gave up 3 bases and J gave up 0 bases, with 9 bases separating them. The CDR3 is made up of 15 amino acids. The DNA for the CDR3 is TGTGCCAGCAGCCAGGATCGGAGCTCTGGAAACACCATATATTTT. Its protein is CASSQDRSSGNTIYF.

The V and J genes are TRBV19 and TRBJ1-1, with D uncertain. CDR3 length: 13 residues. From germline, CDR1 is LNHDA and CDR2 SQIVND (reference sequence). Trimming pared 1 base from V and 8 bases from J, leaving 11 bases between. The CDR3 here is CASSIAYSGEAFF. The CDR3 DNA reads as TGTGCCAGTAGTATAGCATATTCAGGAGAAGCTTTCTTT.

The rearrangement links TRBV7-8 to TRBJ2-7; D possibly corresponds to TRBD1 (5 bases). V dropped 1 base and J dropped 3 bases, with 7 bases sitting between them. In germline, CDR1 is SGHVS, CDR2 FQNEAQ. The CDR3 covers 13 residues. The DNA of the CDR3 is TGTGCCAGCAGCTTAGAGGGGTTCTACGAGCAGTACTTC. As protein: CASSLEGFYEQYF.

The CDR3 loop reads CASSQVQRQGADTQYF. The CDR3 DNA is TGCGCCAGCAGCCAAGTTCAGCGACAGGGAGCAGATACGCAGTATTTT. This chain links TRBV4-1 with TRBJ2-3, with TRBD1 identical over 7 bases. This CDR3 comprises 16 residues. Germline trimming cut 1 base from V and 4 bases from J; bases unmatched to any gene: 8. Germline V gene lookup returns CDR1 MGHRA and CDR2 YSYEKL.

This chain links TRBV3-1 (or the pseudogene TRBV3-2) with TRBJ1-1; D unresolved. This CDR3 contains 15 residues. Germline CDR1 LGHDT, CDR2 YNNKEL (reference sequence). Trimming took off 5 bases at V and 1 base at J, with 14 bases between the two ends. The CDR3 nucleotides read TGTGCCAGCAGCTTTTTTGCTCTTAGGAACACTGAAGCTTTCTTT. This sequence encodes CASSFFALRNTEAFF.

The chain is built from TRBV6-6 and TRBJ2-5; weak D call: TRBD1 (6 bases). The CDR3 length is 12 residues. CDR1 is MNHNY and CDR2 is SVGAGI in the germline V gene (reference sequence). The V and J ends lost 4 bases and 5 bases respectively, with 8 bases between them. CDR3: CASSSRGETQYF. CDR3 DNA: TGTGCCAGCAGTTCGAGGGGGGAGACCCAGTACTTC.

V is TRBV20-1 and J is TRBJ2-7; D unresolved. Trimming stripped 3 bases from V and 0 bases from J, with 9 bases between. This CDR3 region has 13 residues. The germline V gene has CDR1 DFQATT and CDR2 SNEGSKA (reference sequence). This CDR3 is CSASKGNSYEQYV. The CDR3 DNA is TGCAGTGCTAGTAAGGGAAACTCCTACGAGCAGTACGTC.

The V and J genes are TRBV4-3 and TRBJ2-3; no definite D call. Germline V gene data show CDR1 as LGHNA and CDR2 as YSLEER. This CDR3 is 15 amino acids long. V lost 1 base, J lost 0 bases, and 8 bases lay in between. CDR3 DNA sequence: TGCGCCAGCAGCCAAGGCGGCAGCAGCACAGATACGCAGTATTTT. Translating it yields CASSQGGSSTDTQYF.

The chain links TRBV9 to TRBJ2-1; 13 bases align to TRBD2. Germline trimming cut 0 bases from V and 0 bases from J; bases unmatched to any gene: 12. CDR1 and CDR2 from the germline V gene are SGDLS and YYNGEE. The CDR3 is made up of 21 amino acids. DNA of the CDR3: TGTGCCAGCAGCGTAGTACCCGGACTAGCGGGGGCCTTGAGCTCCTACAATGAGCAGTTCTTC. It specifies CASSVVPGLAGALSSYNEQFF.

This sequence joins TRBV10-3 and TRBJ1-2, with unresolved D. The CDR3 spans 12 residues. In germline, CDR1 is ENHRY, CDR2 SYGVKD. The germline V and J ends were trimmed by 9 bases and 4 bases, with 12 bases remaining between them. The CDR3: CAIQSGSYGYTF. The CDR3 DNA sequence: TGTGCCATACAGTCTGGGAGCTATGGCTACACCTTC.